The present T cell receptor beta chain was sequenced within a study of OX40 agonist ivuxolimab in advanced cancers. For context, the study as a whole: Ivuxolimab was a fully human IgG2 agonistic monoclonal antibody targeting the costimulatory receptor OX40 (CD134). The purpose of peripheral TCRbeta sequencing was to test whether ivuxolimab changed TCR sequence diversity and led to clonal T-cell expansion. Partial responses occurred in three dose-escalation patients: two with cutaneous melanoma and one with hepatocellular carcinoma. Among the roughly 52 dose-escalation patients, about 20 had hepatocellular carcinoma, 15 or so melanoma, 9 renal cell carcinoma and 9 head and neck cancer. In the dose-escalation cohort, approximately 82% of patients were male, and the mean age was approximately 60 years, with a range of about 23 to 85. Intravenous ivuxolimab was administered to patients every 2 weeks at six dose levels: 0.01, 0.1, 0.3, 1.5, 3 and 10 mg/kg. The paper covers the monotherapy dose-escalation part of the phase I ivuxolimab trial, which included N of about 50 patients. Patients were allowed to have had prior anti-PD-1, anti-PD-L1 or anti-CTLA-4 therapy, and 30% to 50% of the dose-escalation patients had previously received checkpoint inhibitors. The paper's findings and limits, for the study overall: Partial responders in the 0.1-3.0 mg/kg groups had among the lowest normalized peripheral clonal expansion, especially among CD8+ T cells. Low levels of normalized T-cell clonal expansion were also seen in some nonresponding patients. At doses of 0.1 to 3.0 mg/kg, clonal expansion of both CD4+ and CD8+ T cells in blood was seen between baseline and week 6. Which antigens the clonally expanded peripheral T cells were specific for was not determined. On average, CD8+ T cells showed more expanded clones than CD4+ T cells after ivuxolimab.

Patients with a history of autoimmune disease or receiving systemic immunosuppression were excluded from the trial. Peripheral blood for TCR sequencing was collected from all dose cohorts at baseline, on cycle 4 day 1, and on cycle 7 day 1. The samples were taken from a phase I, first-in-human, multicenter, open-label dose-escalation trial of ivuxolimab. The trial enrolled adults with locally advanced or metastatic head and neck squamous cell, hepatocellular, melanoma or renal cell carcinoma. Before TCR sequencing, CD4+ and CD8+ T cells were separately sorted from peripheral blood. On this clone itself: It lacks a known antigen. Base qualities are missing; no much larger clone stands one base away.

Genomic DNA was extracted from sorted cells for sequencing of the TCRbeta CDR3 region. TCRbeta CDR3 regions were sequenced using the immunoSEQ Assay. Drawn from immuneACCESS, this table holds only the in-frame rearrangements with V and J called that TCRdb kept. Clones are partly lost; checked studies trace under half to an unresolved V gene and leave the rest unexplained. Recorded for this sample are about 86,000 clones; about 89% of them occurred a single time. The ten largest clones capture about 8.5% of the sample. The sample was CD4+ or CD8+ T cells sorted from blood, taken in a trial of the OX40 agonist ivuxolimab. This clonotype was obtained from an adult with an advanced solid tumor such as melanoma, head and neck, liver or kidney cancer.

CDR3 region: CASSESRVAGDDEQYF. The nucleotide sequence is given as TGCGCCAGCAGTGAGTCGCGGGTAGCGGGAGACGACGAGCAGTACTTC. The chain is encoded by TRBV10-1 joined to TRBJ2-7, with 9 junctional bases fitting TRBD2. The CDR3 runs 16 residues from the cysteine to the phenylalanine. The read is trimmed to its CDR3 DNA, 48 bases read in frame from base 1. At the junction V is shortened by 0 bases and J by 5 bases; bases outside the gene matches: 8. Per the germline V gene (reference sequence), WNHNN is the CDR1 and SYGVQD is the CDR2.